The entry that follows covers one TCR beta chain sequence. Which antigen it targets is not known. No base qualities exist here, and no much larger clone lies one base off it. This specimen belongs to a study of Ad26.COV2.S vaccination and SARS-CoV-2 variants (dated by TCRdb to the early 2020s). At the level of the whole study: Vaccine-arm donors were drawn from COV1001, a multicentre, randomized, double-blind, placebo-controlled phase I-IIa trial of Ad26.COV2.S in healthy adults. A total of 32 samples were included in the TCR-sequenced set, comprising roughly 19 Ad26.COV2.S vaccine recipients, 5 placebo recipients and 8 SARS-CoV-2 convalescent individuals. Trial participants were randomized into five groups of five: low-dose or high-dose Ad26.COV2.S given once or twice, or placebo on both occasions. The specificity and breadth of SARS-CoV-2-reactive T cell receptors after Ad26.COV2.S vaccination were assessed by TCRbeta repertoire sequencing. Throughout the experiments and outcome assessment, investigators stayed blinded to trial group allocation. Dosing of Ad26.COV2.S was intramuscular, at either 5x10^10 or 1x10^11 viral particles, delivered as one shot or as two shots spaced 56 days apart.

Overall results and qualifications from the work: The authors noted that total T cell responses may have been underestimated by the TCR breadth and depth analyses. After vaccination, spike-specific CD8+ and CD4+ T cell responses were reported to show substantial breadth. The study was not powered for comparison of responses between vaccine doses or regimens. Vaccine and placebo recipients had similar non-spike TCR breadth, a finding consistent with the vaccine containing only spike. Higher spike-specific TCR breadth was observed in Ad26.COV2.S recipients than in placebo recipients (P = 0.0014).

The immunoSEQ Assay was used to sequence TCRbeta CDR3 regions. After extraction, genomic DNA underwent amplification by bias-controlled multiplex PCR, followed by high-throughput sequencing. The authors' pipeline ran thus. To quantify the absolute abundance of every unique TCRbeta CDR3 region, sequences were collapsed and filtered. T cell fraction was estimated by normalization of TCRbeta template counts to usable DNA, with usable DNA being measured through amplification of reference genes present in all nucleated cells. Repertoire TCRs were annotated as SARS-CoV-2-specific by exact matching of V gene, CDR3 amino acid sequence and J gene to a known reactive TCR set. The reference SARS-CoV-2 TCR set was derived from MIRA and filtered for enrichment in COVID-19-positive ImmuneCODE repertoires, a step that removed public or cross-reactive TCRs. Using the MIRA antigens, annotated TCRs were further analysed by specific ORF or by position within an ORF. Breadth was defined as the number of annotated unique rearrangements divided by the total number of unique productive rearrangements, and depth was defined as the summed frequency of the annotated unique rearrangements. Group comparisons of TCR breadth used two-sided Wilcoxon rank-sum tests. TCRdb limited this immuneACCESS table to in-frame rearrangements with V and J called. A share of clones is missing; checked studies link under half to unresolved V genes, and the rest is unexplained. V and J calls plus clone size are reproduced from that table; the DNA served to infer D and trimming. Across this sample there are approximately 250,000 clones, with approximately 90% seen only once. Roughly 3% of the sample is taken by the ten largest.

In the paper's terms, the treatment or condition label means: around 19 received Ad26.COV2.S at low or high dose, single or two shots; several received placebo; per-sample allocation not given. Repertoires of vaccine and placebo recipients were sequenced from samples taken on day 63 after the first injection. Cohort 1b enrolled 25 adults aged 18-55 years at a single site in Boston, USA, between 29 July and 7 August 2020. Ad26.COV2.S consisted of a replication-incompetent adenovirus type 26 vector by which a prefusion-stabilized SARS-CoV-2 spike protein from the original Wuhan strain was expressed. The germline V gene (reference sequence) sets CDR1 to LGHDT and CDR2 to YNNKEL. Trimming costs V 4 bases and J 4 bases, and their ends lie 16 bases apart. The cysteine opens and the phenylalanine closes a CDR3 of 15 amino acids. The retained sequence is limited to the CDR3, 45 bases, with the frame set at the first base.

The sequences come from peripheral blood, collected in a trial of Ad26.COV2.S vaccine versus placebo. The chain is assembled from TRBV3-1 (or the pseudogene TRBV3-2) and TRBJ1-2; too little of a D gene remains to name it. This clonotype was sampled from a person between 18 and 65 years old who received the Ad26.COV2.S COVID-19 vaccine or a placebo. The DNA sequence follows: TGTGCCAGCAGCCTGATGGCAGGAAAGCCCTATGGCTACACCTTC. Its translation is CASSLMAGKPYGYTF.